The 6 T cell receptor beta chains below were found in one sample sequenced in a study of T-cell reconstitution after alpha-beta-depleted transplantation in children. Preparation of the TCRbeta library used unique molecular identifiers. TCRdb redid the calling of the PCR reads with MiXCR, one entry per CDR3 protein. This table holds 450,000 to 700,000 distinct CDR3 sequences, roughly a quarter found once. Source: PBMCs, taken before TCRalphabeta/CD19-depleted stem cell transplant. The receptor set was obtained from a boy in the first two years of life with Wiskott-Aldrich syndrome, due to receive a stem cell transplant.

This clonotype occurred a few times. The chain uses TRBV5-5 and TRBJ2-3; D is ambiguous. Germline lookup yields CDR1 SGHKS and CDR2 YYEKEE (reference sequence). The CDR3 sequence is 14 residues long. The V end was cut by 3 bases, the J end by 2 bases, with 10 bases between. The CDR3 spells CASSWDTYTDTQYF. The DNA of the CDR3 is TGTGCCAGCAGCTGGGATACTTACACAGATACGCAGTATTTT.

This clonotype occurred a few times. The chain joins TRBV4-1 to TRBJ2-3; the D is unclear. This CDR3 is built from 14 residues. V lost 3 bases and J lost 4, with 11 bases in between. From germline, CDR1 is MGHRA and CDR2 YSYEKL. As DNA, the CDR3 is TGCGCCAGCAGCCACCCCCTTGCGGCAGATACGCAGTATTTT. Translation gives CASSHPLAADTQYF.

This clonotype was counted only a few times. The rearrangement joins TRBV5-1 to TRBJ2-7; D is unresolved. Germline V gives CDR1 SGHRS, CDR2 YFSETQ. This CDR3 is 13 amino acids long. Between the trimmed V and J ends, which lost 2 bases and 3 bases, there was a span of 9 bases. The CDR3 DNA follows: TGCGCCAGCAGCTTTCTGGGTCACTACGAGCAGTACTTC. This encodes CASSFLGHYEQYF.

This clonotype turned up a few times. The chain uses TRBV5-1 and TRBJ2-6; 10 bases agree with TRBD1. After removal of 3 bases from V and 4 bases from J, the junction contained 7 bases not matched to a gene. Germline V gene data show CDR1 as SGHRS and CDR2 as YFSETQ. CDR3 length: 17 amino acids. The CDR3 here is CASSWSDRGTGANVLTF. In nucleotides, the CDR3 is TGCGCCAGCAGCTGGTCGGACAGGGGGACAGGGGCCAACGTCCTGACTTTC.

The chain carries TRBV20-1 and TRBJ1-4, with D tentatively TRBD1 (5 bases). The germline V gene has CDR1 DFQATT and CDR2 SNEGSKA (reference sequence). Deletions cut 2 bases from V and 8 bases from J, with 15 bases between. The CDR3 has 14 residues. The CDR3 spells CSARWGSQPEKLFF. The DNA for the CDR3 is TGCAGTGCTAGATGGGGGTCACAACCGGAAAAACTGTTTTTT.

This clonotype was counted only a few times. DNA of the CDR3: TGCGCCAGCAGCATGAACTTTGGACAGGGGGCGGATACGCAGTATTTT. Translation: CASSMNFGQGADTQYF. V and J are TRBV5-1 and TRBJ2-3, with 11 positions matching TRBD1. CDR3 length: 16 amino acids. J was trimmed by 6 bases and V by 4 bases; bases with no gene match: 10. From germline, CDR1 is SGHRS and CDR2 YFSETQ.